These T cell receptor beta chains were read from a single sample in a study of shared clonotypes between healthy human individuals. Assay used: immunoSEQ multiplex PCR; TCRdb lists only in-frame clones, some missing. The sample has 2 million to 2.5 million clones; more than 80% are singletons. What was sequenced was naive CD4+ T cells from PBMCs. Every receptor here comes from a man in his late teens or twenties in good health. Some clones in this sample may be carry-over from other donors' samples. Each CDR3 is given with its conserved first and last residue. The D gene is left open where the match is weak. Not all rows give a size; the values are once, few, many and, for expanded clones, a class.

V	size	J	D	CDR3	DNA
TRBV6-4	NA	TRBJ2-7	NA	CASSEVTPYEQYF	TGTGCCAGCAGTGAAGTAACCCCCTACGAGCAGTACTTC
TRBV7-2	NA	TRBJ2-3	NA	CASSLRGGHTQYF	TGTGCCAGCAGCTTACGGGGTGGGCATACGCAGTATTTT
TRBV19	NA	TRBJ2-2	NA	CAIGRSGGGELFF	TGTGCCATTGGCAGAAGCGGAGGCGGGGAGCTGTTTTTT
TRBV28	NA	TRBJ2-6	NA	CASTSERAGANVLTF	TGTGCCAGCACCTCAGAGCGGGCTGGGGCCAACGTCCTGACTTTC
TRBV28	NA	TRBJ2-5	NA	CASSPQETQYF	TGTGCCAGCAGCCCGCAAGAGACCCAGTACTTC
TRBV29-1	NA	TRBJ1-2	NA	CSFRRGDGYTF	TGCAGCTTCCGCCGGGGGGACGGCTACACCTTC
TRBV5-4	NA	TRBJ2-7	NA	CASSLGGRGSSYEQYF	TGTGCCAGCAGCTTGGGCGGGCGTGGGAGCTCCTACGAGCAGTACTTC
TRBV5-4	once	TRBJ2-1	NA	CASSKDSAPYNEQFF	TGTGCCAGCAGCAAGGACAGCGCTCCCTACAATGAGCAGTTCTTC
TRBV5-1	NA	TRBJ2-3	NA	CASSPGARTDTQYF	TGCGCCAGCAGCCCGGGAGCCCGCACAGATACGCAGTATTTT
TRBV30	NA	TRBJ2-7	NA	CAWSVSPYEQYF	TGTGCCTGGAGTGTATCCCCCTACGAGCAGTACTTC
TRBV28	once	TRBJ2-3	NA	CASSLLRRGSSTDTQYF	TGTGCCAGCAGTTTACTGCGCCGCGGCTCTAGCACAGATACGCAGTATTTT
TRBV9	NA	TRBJ2-1	TRBD2	CASSTIAGGGNEQFF	TGTGCCAGCAGCACCATAGCGGGAGGTGGGAATGAGCAGTTCTTC
TRBV20-1	NA	TRBJ2-1	NA	CSASTEEQFF	TGCAGTGCTAGCACGGAGGAGCAGTTCTTC
TRBV29-1	NA	TRBJ2-3	NA	CSVGRQATDTQYF	TGCAGCGTGGGAAGACAGGCCACAGATACGCAGTATTTT
TRBV10-3	NA	TRBJ1-1	TRBD1	CASRQGLLTENTEAFF	TGTGCCTCCCGACAGGGGCTACTTACCGAAAACACTGAAGCTTTCTTT
TRBV30	NA	TRBJ2-2	TRBD1	CAWNRDRVAGELFF	TGTGCCTGGAACCGGGACAGGGTCGCCGGGGAGCTGTTTTTT
TRBV7-3	NA	TRBJ2-1	NA	CASSLDSGSYNEQFF	TGTGCCAGCAGCTTGGACTCAGGCTCCTACAATGAGCAGTTCTTC
TRBV10-3	NA	TRBJ1-5	NA	CAISESLRSNQPQHF	TGTGCCATCAGTGAGTCTTTACGGAGCAATCAGCCCCAGCATTTT
TRBV6-6	NA	TRBJ2-7	TRBD1	CATGGLDRYYEQYF	TGTGCCACCGGCGGTTTGGACAGGTACTACGAGCAGTACTTC
TRBV27	NA	TRBJ2-7	TRBD1	CASSFSQGVKQYF	TGTGCCAGCAGTTTCTCCCAGGGGGTTAAGCAGTACTTC
TRBV29-1	NA	TRBJ2-1	NA	CSVEGTVYNEQFF	TGCAGCGTTGAAGGGACGGTATACAATGAGCAGTTCTTC
TRBV19	once	TRBJ2-6	TRBD1	CASSISGQGSGANVLTF	TGTGCCAGTAGTATATCGGGACAGGGATCTGGGGCCAACGTCCTGACTTTC
TRBV19	NA	TRBJ2-7	TRBD2	CASSIGSLAGETEQYF	TGTGCCAGTAGTATCGGGTCCCTAGCGGGAGAAACCGAGCAGTACTTC
TRBV5-1	NA	TRBJ1-3	TRBD1	CASSLQGGKTGNTIYF	TGCGCCAGCAGCCTACAGGGGGGGAAAACTGGAAACACCATATATTTT
TRBV28	NA	TRBJ2-4	NA	CASSRKSLHPVQYF	TGTGCCAGCAGCCGCAAATCCCTACACCCCGTTCAGTACTTC
TRBV5-1	NA	TRBJ1-1	NA	CASSLPGAEAFF	TGCGCCAGCAGCTTGCCAGGGGCGGAAGCTTTCTTT
TRBV18	NA	TRBJ2-7	TRBD2	CASSLALAGTYEQYF	TGTGCCAGCTCACTGGCGCTAGCGGGTACCTACGAGCAGTACTTC
TRBV6-5	NA	TRBJ1-4	NA	CASSYGYTNEKLFF	TGTGCCAGCAGTTACGGGTACACTAATGAAAAACTGTTTTTT
TRBV7-3	NA	TRBJ2-7	NA	CASSLGPGAYEQYF	TGTGCCAGCAGCTTGGGGCCCGGGGCCTACGAGCAGTACTTC
TRBV7-2	NA	TRBJ2-7	TRBD2	CASSPRTSGVYEQYF	TGTGCCAGCAGCCCGAGGACTAGCGGGGTTTACGAGCAGTACTTC
TRBV4-1	NA	TRBJ1-5	TRBD1	CASSPRDRGINSNQPQHF	TGCGCCAGCAGCCCCCGGGACAGGGGTATTAATAGCAATCAGCCCCAGCATTTT
TRBV27	NA	TRBJ2-3	TRBD2	CASSSGGSGDTQYF	TGTGCCAGCAGTTCCGGGGGGAGTGGGGATACGCAGTATTTT
TRBV11-3	NA	TRBJ1-2	TRBD1	CASSLRTGAGYTF	TGTGCCAGCAGCCTCCGGACAGGGGCCGGCTACACCTTC